The 12 T cell receptor beta chains in this list originate from one sample, sequenced in a study of shared clonotypes between healthy human individuals. Positive CCR7 selection of CD45RO-negative cells yielded the naive CD8 cells, and terminally differentiated effector memory CD45RA+ cells were excluded. TCRdb's table, derived via immunoSEQ multiplex PCR, lists solely in-frame clones and lacks some. The profile shows hundreds of thousands of clones, roughly 95% of them singletons. The sample consisted of naive CD8+ T cells sorted from blood. The receptors were sampled from a woman aged 25-40 years in good health.

This clone appeared a single time. The chain is built from TRBV11-2 and TRBJ2-5; perhaps TRBD2 as D (6 bases). Germline CDR1 is SGHAT and CDR2 is FQNNGV. V was clipped by 1 base and J by 7 bases, with 13 bases between them. The CDR3 spans 14 residues. The CDR3 nucleotides read TGTGCCAGCAGCTTAGCGGCAGCGCGGGGGACCCAGTACTTC. Its protein is CASSLAAARGTQYF.

This clone was observed a single time. J is TRBJ1-5 and V is TRBV5-5; perhaps TRBD1 as D (5 bases). The CDR3 runs 15 residues. V was trimmed by 4 bases and J by 4 bases, leaving 15 bases between them. Germline V gene data show CDR1 as SGHKS and CDR2 as YYEKEE (reference sequence). The CDR3 bases are TGTGCCAGCAGCCAAATAGGGACCGATAATCAGCCCCAGCATTTT. This translates into CASSQIGTDNQPQHF. The entire variable domain, with the rest obtained from reference TRBV5-5 and TRBJ1-5, is as follows: DAGVTQSPTHLIKTRGQQVTLRCSPISGHKSVSWYQQVLGQGPQFIFQYYEKEERGRGNFPDRFSARQFPNYSSELNVNALLLGDSALYLCASSQIGTDNQPQHFGDGTRLSIL.

The chain combines TRBV28 with TRBJ1-5, with a weak D call TRBD1 (6 bases). V lost 1 base, J lost 9 bases, and 16 bases lay in between. The CDR3 has 15 residues. Germline values: CDR1 MDHEN, CDR2 SYDVKM. The CDR3 DNA reads TGTGCCAGCAGTTTATCGGGACGGGGGCTTTGGCCCCAGCATTTT. Translating it yields CASSLSGRGLWPQHF. The full variable domain, its missing parts supplied by reference TRBV28 and TRBJ1-5, is DVKVTQSSRYLVKRTGEKVFLECVQDMDHENMFWYRQDPGLGLRLIYFSYDVKMKEKGDIPEGYSVSREKKERFSLILESASTNQTSMYLCASSLSGRGLWPQHFGDGTRLSIL.

V usage is TRBV27 and J usage is TRBJ2-1; D not resolved. Germline CDR1 reads MNHEY; CDR2 reads SMNVEV (reference sequence). This CDR3 is built from 14 residues. Deletions cut 6 bases from V and 8 bases from J, with 17 bases between. CDR3 in DNA: TGTGCCAGCAGCTCCGACTGGGTCGGCCATGAGCAGTTCTTC. It codes for CASSSDWVGHEQFF.

This chain links TRBV4-1 with TRBJ2-7; 7 nucleotides line up with TRBD1. This CDR3 has 16 residues. The J segment lost 2 bases and the V segment lost 1 base, leaving 8 bases of the junction unmatched. Germline V gene lookup returns CDR1 MGHRA and CDR2 YSYEKL. The CDR3 DNA reads as TGCGCCAGCAGCCAAGTTGAGGGGGCACTTACCTACGAGCAGTACTTC. Encoded protein: CASSQVEGALTYEQYF.

This clone came up once. This chain links TRBV18 with TRBJ1-1; TRBD1 aligns across 7 bases. Trimming at V came to 4 bases and at J to 1 base, leaving 3 bases not matched to a gene. From germline, CDR1 is KGHSH and CDR2 LQKENI. CDR3 length: 14 residues. CDR3 DNA sequence: TGTGCCAGCTCACACAGGGGCCCGAACACTGAAGCTTTCTTT. Its protein is CASSHRGPNTEAFF.

The chain uses TRBV15 and TRBJ2-1; D might be TRBD2 (6 bases). CDR3 length equals 13 residues. V was clipped by 5 bases and J by 4 bases, with 9 bases between them. Germline V gene lookup returns CDR1 LNHNV and CDR2 YYDKDF (reference sequence). The CDR3 DNA sequence: TGTGCCACCAGCGGCGGGGCTTACAATGAGCAGTTCTTC. Translation: CATSGGAYNEQFF.

V is TRBV2 and J is TRBJ2-1, with TRBD2 identical over 7 bases. V lost 5 bases and J lost 0; bases outside the gene matches: 1. The CDR3 contains 14 residues. Per the germline V gene, CDR1 is SNHLY and CDR2 is FYNNEI. CDR3 nucleotides: TGTGCCAGCAGTCGGGACTACTCCTACAATGAGCAGTTCTTC. This gives the protein CASSRDYSYNEQFF. Supplemented by reference TRBV2 and TRBJ2-1, the full variable domain reads EPEVTQTPSHQVTQMGQEVILRCVPISNHLYFYWYRQILGQKVEFLVSFYNNEISEKSEIFDDQFSVERPDGSNFTLKIRSTKLEDSAMYFCASSRDYSYNEQFFGPGTRLTVL.

The rearrangement joins TRBV28 to TRBJ2-5, with D perhaps being TRBD1 or TRBD2 (5 bases each). The tail of the sequence fits TRBJ2-7 better, so the J call may be wrong. Germline V gene lookup returns CDR1 MDHEN and CDR2 SYDVKM. The CDR3 sequence is 15 residues long. CDR3 in amino acids: CASSQPGRSSYEQYF. The DNA for the CDR3 is TGTGCCAGCAGTCAGCCGGGACGGAGCTCCTACGAGCAGTACTTC.

The chain combines TRBV2 with TRBJ1-1; tentative D call: TRBD1 (6 bases). Germline lookup yields CDR1 SNHLY and CDR2 FYNNEI. The V and J ends lost 3 bases and 1 base respectively, with 15 bases between them. CDR3 size: 16 residues. The CDR3 DNA sequence: TGTGCCAGCAGTGACATGGTTGAGACAGGGAACACTGAAGCTTTCTTT. Translated: CASSDMVETGNTEAFF. Drawing the rest from reference TRBV2 and TRBJ1-1, the complete variable domain is EPEVTQTPSHQVTQMGQEVILRCVPISNHLYFYWYRQILGQKVEFLVSFYNNEISEKSEIFDDQFSVERPDGSNFTLKIRSTKLEDSAMYFCASSDMVETGNTEAFFGQGTRLTVV.

The chain has TRBV29-1 and TRBJ2-7; 8 bases are a match to TRBD1. Germline CDR1 reads SQVTM; CDR2 reads ANQGSEA. This CDR3 is built from 13 residues. CDR3 amino acids: CIRPGGQQYVGYF. The DNA for the CDR3 is TGCATCCGCCCAGGGGGCCAGCAGTACGTAGGGTACTTC.

This rearrangement joins TRBV7-8 to TRBJ2-2; a weak D match, TRBD1 (5 bases). This CDR3 is 20 amino acids long. Trimming cost V 2 bases and J 1 base, with 23 bases left between them. The germline V gene encodes CDR1 SGHVS and CDR2 FQNEAQ. In DNA form, the CDR3 reads TGTGCCAGCAGCTTACCGCCAGGACACCGCCCACGCCTGAACACCGGGGAGCTGTTTTTT. Translation: CASSLPPGHRPRLNTGELFF.